These 27 T cell receptor beta chains originate from one sample sequenced in a study of blood T cell repertoires in COVID-19. Assay: immunoSEQ multiplex PCR; the TCRdb copy retains only in-frame clones and omits some. In the table there are 200,000 to 250,000 clones, roughly 88% of which are singletons. Sample: peripheral blood. All receptors come from a man between 18 and 35 years old with active or convalescent COVID-19.

The chain couples TRBV6-4 to TRBJ2-3; 8 bases are shared with TRBD2. Trimming cost V 3 bases and J 5 bases; bases outside gene matches: 1. Germline CDR1 reads MRHNA; CDR2 reads SNTAGT. CDR3 length equals 13 residues. In DNA, the CDR3 is TGTGCCAGCAGTGAAGCGGGAGTAGATACGCAGTATTTT. Residues: CASSEAGVDTQYF.

The chain links TRBV28 to TRBJ1-5; TRBD1 aligns across 9 bases. This CDR3 spans 17 amino acids. Germline CDR1 is MDHEN and CDR2 is SYDVKM. The V segment lost 3 bases and the J segment 4 bases; nucleotides outside the gene matches: 10. The CDR3 sequence is CASSFLLTGGVNQPQHF. The CDR3 DNA is TGTGCCAGCAGTTTCCTACTGACAGGGGGTGTGAATCAGCCCCAGCATTTT.

The chain couples TRBV28 to TRBJ1-1, with D possibly TRBD1 on 6 matching bases. Between the trimmed V and J ends, which lost 6 bases and 11 bases, there was a span of 25 bases. Germline CDR1 and CDR2: MDHEN and SYDVKM. The CDR3 runs 15 residues. This CDR3 is CASSTSSGTPRGAFF. The CDR3 nucleotides read TGTGCCAGCAGCACTTCTTCCGGGACACCAAGAGGGGCTTTCTTT.

The chain employs TRBV25-1 and TRBJ2-1, with D possibly being TRBD2 (5 bases). V dropped 6 bases and J dropped 4 bases, with 19 bases sitting between them. This CDR3 spans 16 amino acids. Germline values: CDR1 MGHDK, CDR2 SYGVNS. The CDR3 reads CASSPTLERWYNEQFF. The CDR3 DNA follows: TGTGCCAGCAGCCCCACACTAGAGCGGTGGTACAATGAGCAGTTCTTC.

Remarks on this clone: Other DNA sequences in the same sample also yield this CDR3. The CDR3 region has the DNA TGTGCCAGCAGCGTAGGGGGCAGAAGCACAGATACGCAGTATTTT. It specifies CASSVGGRSTDTQYF. V usage is TRBV9 and J usage is TRBJ2-3; possible D gene TRBD1, 5 bases. The CDR3 sequence is 15 residues long. Trimming took off 0 bases at V and 0 bases at J, with 8 bases between the two ends. From germline, CDR1 is SGDLS and CDR2 YYNGEE. The whole variable domain, remainder taken from reference TRBV9 and TRBJ2-3, is DSGVTQTPKHLITATGQRVTLRCSPRSGDLSVYWYQQSLDQGLQFLIQYYNGEERAKGNILERFSAQQFPDLHSELNLSSLELGDSALYFCASSVGGRSTDTQYFGPGTRLTVL.

This chain joins TRBV28 and TRBJ2-7; D ambiguous. CDR1 is MDHEN, CDR2 SYDVKM, per germline. V lost 3 bases and J 0 bases, leaving 9 bases between the germline ends. The CDR3 contains 14 residues. The CDR3 bases are TGTGCCAGCAGTTTCACCCTGAGCTCCTACGAGCAGTACTTC. This sequence encodes CASSFTLSSYEQYF. Variable domain in full (rest from reference TRBV28 and TRBJ2-7): DVKVTQSSRYLVKRTGEKVFLECVQDMDHENMFWYRQDPGLGLRLIYFSYDVKMKEKGDIPEGYSVSREKKERFSLILESASTNQTSMYLCASSFTLSSYEQYFGPGTRLTVT.

This chain links TRBV27 with TRBJ2-1, with 11 bases aligning to TRBD1. Trimming cost V 1 base and J 6 bases; bases outside gene matches: 2. This CDR3 contains 15 residues. Germline CDR1 MNHEY, CDR2 SMNVEV (reference sequence). As DNA, the CDR3 is TGTGCCAGCAGTTTATGGGGGACAGGGGGCAATGAGCAGTTCTTC. Protein sequence: CASSLWGTGGNEQFF.

On this clone itself: Its ends do not fully match the called genes, so a read error is possible. The chain combines TRBV7-6 with TRBJ1-3, with D maybe TRBD1 (5 bases). The CDR3 spans 16 residues. Germline V CDR1 and CDR2: SGHVS, FNYEAQ. The DNA of the CDR3 is TGTGCCAGCAGCCTAGCCGACAGCCTCTCTGGAAACACCATATATTTT. As protein: CASSLADSLSGNTIYF.

The V gene is TRBV18, the J gene TRBJ1-1; TRBD1 might be the D (5 bases). This CDR3 has 14 residues. Germline CDR1 and CDR2: KGHSH and LQKENI. Between the trimmed V and J ends, which lost 3 bases and 2 bases, there was a span of 10 bases. This CDR3 is CASSPDTINTEAFF. CDR3 nucleotide sequence: TGTGCCAGCTCACCGGACACGATAAACACTGAAGCTTTCTTT.

With respect to this clone: Within the sample, other DNA sequences also encode this same CDR3. The V and J genes are TRBV28 and TRBJ2-7, with D hard to call. Between the trimmed V and J ends, which lost 2 bases and 2 bases, there was a span of 10 bases. This CDR3 is built from 14 residues. The germline V gene has CDR1 MDHEN and CDR2 SYDVKM. For the CDR3, the DNA is TGTGCCAGCAGTTTAGGTGGCGGCACCTACGAGCAGTACTTC. Its protein is CASSLGGGTYEQYF. Full variable domain (remainder filled in from reference TRBV28 and TRBJ2-7): DVKVTQSSRYLVKRTGEKVFLECVQDMDHENMFWYRQDPGLGLRLIYFSYDVKMKEKGDIPEGYSVSREKKERFSLILESASTNQTSMYLCASSLGGGTYEQYFGPGTRLTVT.

The rearrangement joins TRBV28 to TRBJ1-3, with a possible D match to TRBD1 (6 bases). The CDR3 is made up of 12 amino acids. V was shortened by 5 bases and J by 7 bases, with 9 bases between the two germline ends. From germline, CDR1 is MDHEN and CDR2 SYDVKM. CDR3 sequence reads: CASSRGLNTIYF. In DNA, the CDR3 is TGTGCCAGCAGTAGGGGGTTGAACACCATATATTTT.

Regarding this clone: At one end, the junction sequence differs from germline, possibly due to a read error. The CDR3 bases are TGCGCCAGCAGTGCGGACACCTGGGAGCTGTTTTTT. This gives the protein CASSADTWELFF. The rearrangement uses TRBV10-1 and TRBJ2-2; tentative D call: TRBD1 (5 bases). This CDR3 comprises 12 residues. Germline-derived CDR1 and CDR2 are WNHNN and SYGVQD (reference sequence).

This clone has a single count. The V call is TRBV5-6, the J call TRBJ2-1; D is perhaps TRBD2 (5 bases). Trimming pared 0 bases from V and 5 bases from J, leaving 15 bases between. The CDR3 loop spans 16 amino acids. Germline CDR1 SGHDT, CDR2 YYEEEE. The CDR3 DNA reads TGTGCCAGCAGCTTGGAACGCACTAGTCGGCACAATGAGCAGTTCTTC. Encoded protein: CASSLERTSRHNEQFF. Supplemented by reference TRBV5-6 and TRBJ2-1, the full variable domain reads DAGVTQSPTHLIKTRGQQVTLRCSPKSGHDTVSWYQQALGQGPQFIFQYYEEEERQRGNFPDRFSGHQFPNYSSELNVNALLLGDSALYLCASSLERTSRHNEQFFGPGTRLTVL.

The V call is TRBV9, the J call TRBJ2-6, with D perhaps TRBD2 (5 bases). Trimming shortened V by 0 bases and J by 0 bases, and 10 bases separated the two germline ends. Germline V gene lookup returns CDR1 SGDLS and CDR2 YYNGEE. This CDR3 is built from 17 residues. CDR3 sequence (DNA): TGTGCCAGCAGCGTAGGGACTGTGGACTCTGGGGCCAACGTCCTGACTTTC. This gives the protein CASSVGTVDSGANVLTF.

The chain couples TRBV4-1 to TRBJ2-3; 10 bases are a match to TRBD2. The CDR3 length is 19 residues. Per germline, CDR1 MGHRA and CDR2 YSYEKL. V lost 3 bases, J lost 6 bases, and 18 bases stayed unmatched. The CDR3 loop is CASSHEVRPFELAGDTQYF. Here the CDR3 DNA reads TGCGCCAGCAGCCACGAAGTCCGTCCCTTCGAACTAGCGGGGGATACGCAGTATTTT.

The chain joins TRBV30 to TRBJ2-7, with D uncertain. The CDR3 is 12 residues long. Looked up from germline, CDR1 is GTSNPN and CDR2 is SVGIG (reference sequence). V lost 3 bases and J 6 bases, leaving 12 bases between the germline ends. CDR3 sequence reads: CAWRGPFPEQYF. CDR3 sequence (DNA): TGTGCCTGGAGGGGCCCCTTCCCCGAGCAGTACTTC. Combining the CDR3 with reference TRBV30 and TRBJ2-7 gives the whole variable domain SQTIHQWPATLVQPVGSPLSLECTVEGTSNPNLYWYRQAAGRGLQLLFYSVGIGQISSEVPQNLSASRPQDRQFILSSKKLLLSDSGFYLCAWRGPFPEQYFGPGTRLTVT.

V and J are TRBV4-3 and TRBJ2-1; 11 positions match TRBD2. The CDR3 extends over 15 amino acids. Germline V lookup: CDR1 LGHNA, CDR2 YSLEER. The ends lost 5 bases at V and 5 bases at J; junction bases unmatched: 5. The CDR3, as DNA: TGCGCCAGCAGCTTCGGGACTAGCGGAAACAATGAGCAGTTCTTC. Residues: CASSFGTSGNNEQFF.

The genes are TRBV25-1 and TRBJ2-3, with 14 bases identical to TRBD2. This CDR3 has 18 residues. Germline CDR1 MGHDK, CDR2 SYGVNS. V shed 1 base and J 6 bases; nucleotides not matched to a gene: 9. CDR3 amino acids: CASSEFLTSGRARDTQYF. CDR3 in DNA: TGTGCCAGCAGTGAATTCCTGACTAGCGGGAGGGCCCGGGATACGCAGTATTTT.

The V call is TRBV9, the J call TRBJ1-1; 9 bases map to TRBD1. Trimming at V came to 0 bases and at J to 4 bases, leaving 7 bases not matched to a gene. The CDR3 consists of 16 residues. Germline V gene data show CDR1 as SGDLS and CDR2 as YYNGEE. CDR3 region: CASSVGGQGRATEAFF. The CDR3 nucleotides are TGTGCCAGCAGCGTAGGGGGACAGGGACGGGCCACTGAAGCTTTCTTT. The complete variable domain, with remaining parts taken from reference TRBV9 and TRBJ1-1, reads DSGVTQTPKHLITATGQRVTLRCSPRSGDLSVYWYQQSLDQGLQFLIQYYNGEERAKGNILERFSAQQFPDLHSELNLSSLELGDSALYFCASSVGGQGRATEAFFGQGTRLTVV.

Comment on this clone: The junction does not match germline at one end; this may be a read error. The chain couples TRBV7-7 to TRBJ2-1, with TRBD2 matching over 11 bases. CDR3 length: 18 residues. CDR1 SSHAT and CDR2 FNYEAQ come from the germline V gene (reference sequence). In DNA, the CDR3 is TGTGCTAGCAGCTTAGGGATAGCGGGAGGGCCATTCGGAAATGAGCAGTTCTTC. It specifies CASSLGIAGGPFGNEQFF. The full variable domain, its missing parts supplied by reference TRBV7-7 and TRBJ2-1, is GAGVSQSPRYKVTKRGQDVTLRCDPISSHATLYWYQQALGQGPEFLTYFNYEAQPDKSGLPSDRFSAERPEGSISTLTIQRTEQRDSAMYRCASSLGIAGGPFGNEQFFGPGTRLTVL.

This clone was detected once. CDR3 sequence: CASSLGDRGLTDTQYF. CDR3 sequence (DNA): TGCGCCAGCAGCTTGGGAGACAGGGGGCTCACAGATACGCAGTATTTT. This chain uses TRBV5-1 with TRBJ2-3; TRBD1 agrees at 10 bases. The V gene's germline CDR1 is SGHRS and CDR2 YFSETQ. J gave up 2 bases and V 0 bases, and 3 bases lay outside the gene matches. CDR3 size: 16 residues.

The V call is TRBV30, the J call TRBJ1-1, with 7 positions matching TRBD1. Germline V gene data show CDR1 as GTSNPN and CDR2 as SVGIG (reference sequence). CDR3 size: 12 residues. Trimming removed 1 base from V and 11 bases from J; junction bases left unmatched: 7. CDR3 in DNA: TGTGCCTGGAGTGCCCTCCGACAGGGCGCTTTCTTT. Protein sequence: CAWSALRQGAFF.

The chain links TRBV9 to TRBJ2-1; D is ambiguous. The CDR3 is 14 amino acids. V dropped 0 bases and J dropped 12 bases, with 16 bases sitting between them. From germline, CDR1 is SGDLS and CDR2 YYNGEE. In DNA, the CDR3 is TGTGCCAGCAGCGTAGAGGCTAGTCGTGTGGGGCAGTTCTTC. As protein: CASSVEASRVGQFF.

The rearrangement links TRBV6-5 to TRBJ1-1; D ambiguous. The V gene's germline CDR1 is MNHEY and CDR2 SVGAGI. The CDR3 has 13 amino acids. The V and J ends lost 7 bases and 1 base respectively, with 10 bases between them. The CDR3 reads CASKTSSNTEAFF. The CDR3 DNA is TGTGCCAGCAAAACCAGTTCGAACACTGAAGCTTTCTTT.

V gene TRBV5-4 combines with J gene TRBJ2-5; the D gene is possibly TRBD1 (6 bases). CDR1 and CDR2 from the germline V gene are SGHNT and YYREEE (reference sequence). The V end was cut by 1 base, the J end by 0 bases, with 7 bases between. CDR3 length: 14 residues. The CDR3 is CASSLRTDQETQYF. The DNA of the CDR3 is TGTGCCAGCAGCTTGAGGACAGACCAAGAGACCCAGTACTTC.

The chain joins TRBV7-9 to TRBJ2-2; TRBD2 agrees at 7 bases. The CDR3 contains 12 residues. Germline values: CDR1 SEHNR, CDR2 FQNEAQ (reference sequence). J was trimmed by 7 bases and V by 5 bases; bases with no gene match: 1. DNA for the CDR3: TGTGCCAGCAGCCGGACTAGCGGGGAGCTGTTTTTT. Its translation is CASSRTSGELFF.

The chain has TRBV29-1 and TRBJ1-2; D not certain. Germline V CDR1 and CDR2: SQVTM, ANQGSEA. The CDR3 is 12 residues long. V was clipped by 7 bases and J by 0 bases, with 9 bases between them. The CDR3 sequence is CSGGLANYGYTF. DNA for the CDR3: TGCAGCGGAGGGCTCGCTAACTATGGCTACACCTTC.